These 22 T cell receptor beta chains were all obtained from the same sample, sequenced in a study of OX40 agonist ivuxolimab in advanced cancers. Data came from immunoSEQ multiplex PCR; TCRdb stores just in-frame clones and leaves some out. The table records roughly 70,000 clones, around 88% of them present only once. The sample consisted of CD4+ or CD8+ T cells sorted from blood, taken in a trial of the OX40 agonist ivuxolimab. All receptors come from an adult with an advanced solid tumor such as melanoma, head and neck, liver or kidney cancer.

The gene calls are TRBV29-1 and TRBJ2-7; D possibly corresponds to TRBD1 (5 bases). Trimming left V 5 bases short and J 4 bases short, with 12 bases between. The CDR3 is made up of 12 amino acids. Germline V gives CDR1 SQVTM, CDR2 ANQGSEA. The CDR3 sequence is CSVLTGWYEQYF. The CDR3 coding sequence is TGCAGCGTTCTTACAGGTTGGTACGAGCAGTACTTC.

This rearrangement joins TRBV6-1 to TRBJ1-5; 10 nucleotides align to TRBD1. V was pared by 7 bases and J by 2 bases, with 5 bases of the junction left unmatched. This CDR3 is 15 amino acids long. The germline CDR1 and CDR2 sequences are MNHNS and SASEGT. The CDR3 here is CASKRGTGGNQPQHF. The DNA for the CDR3 is TGTGCCAGCAAGAGGGGGACAGGGGGCAATCAGCCCCAGCATTTT.

This sequence joins TRBV19 and TRBJ1-1; 9 bases are shared with TRBD1. The CDR3 has 17 amino acids. V gave up 7 bases and J gave up 7 bases; unmatched junction bases: 19. Germline lookup yields CDR1 LNHDA and CDR2 SQIVND (reference sequence). The CDR3 DNA reads TGTGCCAGTAAAAGGCGTGGGACAGGGAACAAGGAGAATGAAGCTTTCTTT. This gives the protein CASKRRGTGNKENEAFF.

The chain employs TRBV7-2 and TRBJ1-5; D is undetermined. The CDR3 runs to 14 residues. V lost 5 bases, J lost 5 bases, and 13 bases lay in between. CDR1 and CDR2 from the germline V gene are SGHTA and FQGNSA. The CDR3 sequence is CASSRRVDDQPQHF. CDR3 nucleotide sequence: TGTGCCAGCAGCCGGAGGGTTGACGATCAGCCCCAGCATTTT.

The chain combines TRBV19 with TRBJ2-3, with 9 nucleotides matching TRBD1. The CDR3 sequence is 17 residues long. Germline CDR1 and CDR2: LNHDA and SQIVND (reference sequence). With 2 bases clipped from V and 4 bases from J, the junction kept 10 bases outside the gene matches. The CDR3 is CASSIYPPGQGADTQYF. In nucleotides, the CDR3 is TGTGCCAGTAGTATATATCCCCCGGGACAGGGTGCAGATACGCAGTATTTT.

The chain is built from TRBV11-2 and TRBJ2-3; TRBD2 agrees at 10 bases. The ends lost 4 bases at V and 5 bases at J; junction bases unmatched: 15. The length of the CDR3 is 18 residues. Germline V gives CDR1 SGHAT, CDR2 FQNNGV. The CDR3 is CASSSRRGEREGGDTQYF. In DNA form, the CDR3 reads TGTGCCAGCAGCTCCCGGCGCGGTGAGCGGGAGGGGGGAGATACGCAGTATTTT.

The rearrangement uses TRBV5-4 and TRBJ2-4; 12 bases fit TRBD1. With 0 bases clipped from V and 13 bases from J, the junction kept 11 bases outside the gene matches. CDR1 SGHNT and CDR2 YYREEE come from the germline V gene (reference sequence). The CDR3 covers 16 residues. The CDR3 reads CASSLGGGTGGGTQYF. The CDR3 DNA reads as TGTGCCAGCAGCTTGGGCGGGGGGACAGGGGGCGGGACACAGTACTTC. Looking up the rest from reference TRBV5-4 and TRBJ2-4 gives the full variable domain: ETGVTQSPTHLIKTRGQQVTLRCSSQSGHNTVSWYQQALGQGPQFIFQYYREEENGRGNFPPRFSGLQFPNYSSELNVNALELDDSALYLCASSLGGGTGGGTQYFGAGTRLSVL.

The rearrangement joins TRBV7-2 to TRBJ1-2, with 7 bases aligning to TRBD1. With V trimmed by 4 bases and J by 8 bases, 7 bases remained unmatched. The CDR3 runs to 13 residues. The germline V gene has CDR1 SGHTA and CDR2 FQGNSA. The CDR3 nucleotides read TGTGCCAGCAGCTCTTACAGGGGCTGGGGCTACACCTTC. It yields the protein CASSSYRGWGYTF.

The CDR3 sequence is CSVEAGIGEKLFF. The CDR3 nucleotides are TGCAGCGTTGAAGCGGGAATAGGAGAAAAACTGTTTTTT. This chain links TRBV29-1 with TRBJ1-4; no reliable D call. The germline V and J ends were trimmed by 1 base and 8 bases, with 11 bases remaining between them. The CDR3 loop spans 13 amino acids. Germline V CDR1 and CDR2: SQVTM, ANQGSEA.

The chain joins TRBV27 to TRBJ1-5; D gene uncertain. Germline-derived CDR1 and CDR2 are MNHEY and SMNVEV (reference sequence). V gave up 3 bases and J gave up 5 bases, with 11 bases separating them. The CDR3 loop spans 14 amino acids. The chain's CDR3 is CASSFSGSYQPQHF. The CDR3 nucleotides read TGTGCCAGCAGTTTTTCCGGGAGCTATCAGCCCCAGCATTTT.

CDR3 protein: CAWGGVAGVMGNEQFF. CDR3 bases: TGTGCCTGGGGGGGTGTCGCGGGAGTAATGGGCAATGAGCAGTTCTTC. This chain joins TRBV30 and TRBJ2-1; TRBD2 agrees at 7 bases. The CDR3 length is 16 residues. CDR1 and CDR2 from the germline V gene are GTSNPN and SVGIG (reference sequence). V shed 5 bases and J 6 bases; nucleotides not matched to a gene: 16.

V is TRBV9 and J is TRBJ1-5; a possible D gene is TRBD1 (5 bases). The CDR3 is made up of 14 amino acids. V was clipped by 3 bases and J by 4 bases, with 11 bases between them. Germline CDR1 is SGDLS and CDR2 is YYNGEE. The CDR3, as DNA: TGTGCCAGCAGCGGTGGGGGTTCGAATCAGCCCCAGCATTTT. Its translation is CASSGGGSNQPQHF.

The chain recombines TRBV4-3 with TRBJ1-1; D call uncertain. Germline loops: CDR1 LGHNA, CDR2 YSLEER. The CDR3 has 13 amino acids. V was pared by 1 base and J by 9 bases, with 12 bases between. CDR3 in DNA: TGCGCCAGCAGCCAAGCCGAGACGGTGAAAGCTTTCTTT. Its translation is CASSQAETVKAFF.

CDR3 protein: CASSEAGGADNEQFF. CDR3 DNA sequence: TGTGCCAGCAGTGAGGCAGGGGGCGCGGACAATGAGCAGTTCTTC. The J gene is TRBJ2-1, the V gene TRBV6-1, with 8 bases fitting TRBD1. The CDR3 is 15 amino acids. The V and J ends lost 3 bases and 5 bases, in that order; junction bases with no gene match: 6. The germline CDR1 and CDR2 sequences are MNHNS and SASEGT.

The chain employs TRBV18 and TRBJ2-5; D tentatively reads TRBD1 or TRBD2 (6 bases each). Germline V gene lookup returns CDR1 KGHSH and CDR2 LQKENI. The CDR3 loop spans 15 amino acids. Trimming cost V 6 bases and J 4 bases, with 18 bases left between them. The CDR3 here is CASSSGDSIGETQYF. The CDR3 region has the DNA TGTGCCAGCTCCTCAGGGGACTCAATAGGAGAGACCCAGTACTTC. The full variable domain, with the rest looked up from reference TRBV18 and TRBJ2-5, is NAGVMQNPRHLVRRRGQEARLRCSPMKGHSHVYWYRQLPEEGLKFMVYLQKENIIDESGMPKERFSAEFPKEGPSILRIQQVVRGDSAAYFCASSSGDSIGETQYFGPGTRLLVL.

CDR3 DNA: TGTGCCAGCAGTTACCACGACGACCAGTACTTC. This translates into CASSYHDDQYF. The chain links TRBV6-5 to TRBJ2-5; D gene ambiguous. With 2 bases removed from V and 10 bases from J, the gap between germline ends came to 8 bases. The CDR3 totals 11 residues. Germline V lookup: CDR1 MNHEY, CDR2 SVGAGI.

This rearrangement joins TRBV11-3 to TRBJ2-3, with D tentatively TRBD2 (6 bases). CDR3 size: 17 residues. Trimming removed 7 bases at V and 2 bases at J, with 22 bases between. CDR1 and CDR2 (germline): SGHNT, YENEEA. CDR3 sequence: CASTLSSRGRNTDTQYF. As DNA, the CDR3 is TGTGCCAGCACCCTAAGCTCCCGGGGGAGAAACACAGATACGCAGTATTTT.

On this clone itself: Other DNA sequences in this specimen translate into the identical CDR3. This chain links TRBV7-9 with TRBJ1-2, with 9 bases that match TRBD1. CDR3 size: 14 residues. Germline V gene data show CDR1 as SEHNR and CDR2 as FQNEAQ (reference sequence). The junction had 4 bases not matched to a gene; V was cut back by 5 bases and J by 3 bases. CDR3 amino acids: CASSPGQGYYGYTF. The DNA for the CDR3 is TGTGCCAGCAGCCCGGGACAGGGTTACTATGGCTACACCTTC.

This rearrangement joins TRBV6-1 to TRBJ1-1, with 9 positions matching TRBD1. Germline V lookup: CDR1 MNHNS, CDR2 SASEGT. This CDR3 region has 13 residues. The V gene end was trimmed by 7 bases and the J gene end by 3 bases; junction bases not matched to a gene: 3. Written as DNA, the CDR3 is TGTGCCAGCAACCGACAGGGGGACACTGAAGCTTTCTTT. As protein: CASNRQGDTEAFF.

V gene TRBV4-2 combines with J gene TRBJ1-6, with TRBD1 identical over 7 bases. The trim removed 2 bases at V and 7 bases at J, leaving 2 bases unmatched. The length of the CDR3 is 14 residues. From germline, CDR1 is LGHNA and CDR2 YNFKEQ. As DNA, the CDR3 is TGTGCCAGCAGCCAAACAGGGGCAAATTCACCCCTCCACTTT. Translation: CASSQTGANSPLHF.

This clone was observed a single time. This rearrangement joins TRBV7-2 to TRBJ2-2; 9 nucleotides agree with TRBD1. Germline assignment: CDR1 SGHTA and CDR2 FQGNSA. With V trimmed by 3 bases and J by 5 bases, 4 bases remained unmatched. This CDR3 region has 15 residues. The CDR3 coding sequence is TGTGCCAGCAGCTTTGACAGGGGGGCGACCGGGGAGCTGTTTTTT. Translating gives CASSFDRGATGELFF.

The chain joins TRBV11-2 to TRBJ2-3, with D perhaps matching TRBD2 (7 bases). This CDR3 has 16 amino acids. With 3 bases removed from V and 7 bases from J, the gap between germline ends came to 20 bases. The germline V gene has CDR1 SGHAT and CDR2 FQNNGV. The DNA for the CDR3 is TGTGCCAGCAGCTTTCTTCGCCGGGGGGCTGCTTATACGCAGTATTTT. As protein: CASSFLRRGAAYTQYF.